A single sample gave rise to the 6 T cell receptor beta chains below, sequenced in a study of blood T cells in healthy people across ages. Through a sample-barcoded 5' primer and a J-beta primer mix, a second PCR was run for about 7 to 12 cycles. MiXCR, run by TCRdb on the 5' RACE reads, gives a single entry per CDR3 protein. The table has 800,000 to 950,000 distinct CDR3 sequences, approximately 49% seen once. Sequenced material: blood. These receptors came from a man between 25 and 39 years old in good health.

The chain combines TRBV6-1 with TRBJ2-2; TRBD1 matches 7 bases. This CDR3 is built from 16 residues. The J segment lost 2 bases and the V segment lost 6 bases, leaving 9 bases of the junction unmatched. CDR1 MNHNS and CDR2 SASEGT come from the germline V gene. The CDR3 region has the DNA TGTGCCAGCAGCCAGTCCGGGACAGATAACACCGGGGAGCTGTTTTTT. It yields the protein CASSQSGTDNTGELFF.

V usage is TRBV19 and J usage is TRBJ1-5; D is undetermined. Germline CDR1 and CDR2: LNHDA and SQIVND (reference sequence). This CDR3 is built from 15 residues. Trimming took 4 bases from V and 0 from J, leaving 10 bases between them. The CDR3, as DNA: TGTGCCAGTAGTAACGGTATTAGTAGCAATCAGCCCCAGCATTTT. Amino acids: CASSNGISSNQPQHF.

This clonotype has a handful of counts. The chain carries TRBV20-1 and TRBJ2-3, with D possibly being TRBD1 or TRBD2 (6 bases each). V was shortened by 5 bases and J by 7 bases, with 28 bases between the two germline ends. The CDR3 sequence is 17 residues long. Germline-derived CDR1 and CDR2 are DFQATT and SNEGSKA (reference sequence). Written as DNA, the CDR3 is TGCAGTGCTGATGGGAGGACTACCCCAAAAGGGGGTTATACGCAGTATTTT. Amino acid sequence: CSADGRTTPKGGYTQYF.

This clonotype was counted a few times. The CDR3 region is CASSPHGDPGRDEQFF. In DNA form, the CDR3 reads TGTGCCAGCAGCCCCCACGGGGACCCGGGTAGGGATGAGCAGTTCTTC. The V and J genes are TRBV12-3 or TRBV12-4 and TRBJ2-1; D may be TRBD1 or TRBD2 (5 bases each). The CDR3 runs 16 residues. The germline V and J ends were trimmed by 6 bases and 8 bases, with 23 bases remaining between them.

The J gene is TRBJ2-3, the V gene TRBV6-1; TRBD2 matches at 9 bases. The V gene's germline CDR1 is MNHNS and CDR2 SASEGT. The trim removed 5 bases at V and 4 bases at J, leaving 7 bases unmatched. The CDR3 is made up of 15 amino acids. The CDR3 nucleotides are TGTGCCAGCAGTCCTAGCGGGGTTCGATCAGATACGCAGTATTTT. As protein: CASSPSGVRSDTQYF.

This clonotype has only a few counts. The CDR3 DNA reads TGCAGCGTCGGATCGAAGGGGACAGGGATACAGACCCAGTACTTC. The encoded protein is CSVGSKGTGIQTQYF. This chain uses TRBV29-1 with TRBJ2-5, with TRBD1 matching 9 bases. Germline trimming cut 6 bases from V and 6 bases from J; bases unmatched to any gene: 14. The CDR3 is made up of 15 amino acids. From germline, CDR1 is SQVTM and CDR2 ANQGSEA.